This entry features one T cell receptor beta chain sequence. The sample comes from a study of memory CD4+ T cells and cytomegalovirus serostatus. In the original processing: After removing out-of-frame reads, millions of distinct TCRbeta sequences remained. Using immunoSEQ multiplex PCR, the repertoire was profiled, and TCRdb retains in-frame clones only, with some absent. V and J calls and clone size come straight from that table; D and trimming were deduced from the DNA. Among about 48,000 clones listed, about 77% were seen once. This CDR3 has 12 residues. CDR1 is SGDLS, CDR2 YYNGEE, per germline. The V end was cut by 4 bases, the J end by 4 bases, with 8 bases between. The sort gate was single viable CD3+CD4+CD8-CD45RO+ cells for memory CD4+ T cells. CMV serostatus came from serum IgG against pp150, pp28, p38, p52.

Sequencing was carried out using memory CD4+ T cells from blood. This chain joins TRBV9 and TRBJ1-2; the D gene is possibly TRBD1 (5 bases). The receptor's source is an adult in good health and CMV-seronegative. The CDR3 region has the DNA TGTGCCAGCAGCCGGGACGGCTATGGCTACACCTTC. It specifies CASSRDGYGYTF.